Listed below are T cell receptor beta chains from one sample, sequenced in a study of PD-L1 blockade in urothelial cancer. Some clones are missing from TCRdb's copy, which holds only in-frame ones; the method was immunoSEQ multiplex PCR. This sample has 40,000 or so clones, with about 89% found just once. The source was PBMCs, collected around atezolizumab (anti-PD-L1) treatment. The receptors here all came from a woman between 55 and 75 years old with urothelial cancer. Both conserved end residues are part of each CDR3. The order of the fields is V gene, J gene, clone size, CDR3 length, D gene, CDR3 protein, CDR3 DNA. D genes are given only for firm matches. Size values are once, few and many counts, or a class for expanded clones, and some rows have none.

V gene: TRBV29-1
J gene: TRBJ2-1
clone size: NA
CDR3 length: 16
D gene: TRBD1
CDR3 protein: CSVPIGGTGRYNEQFF
CDR3 DNA: TGCAGCGTTCCGATAGGCGGGACAGGGCGCTACAATGAGCAGTTCTTC

V gene: TRBV5-5
J gene: TRBJ2-1
clone size: NA
CDR3 length: 15
D gene: TRBD1
CDR3 protein: CASSLGTGPNNEQFF
CDR3 DNA: TGTGCCAGCAGCCTTGGGACAGGGCCCAACAATGAGCAGTTCTTC

V gene: TRBV4-1
J gene: TRBJ2-2
clone size: NA
CDR3 length: 18
D gene: NA
CDR3 protein: CASSLYVASHANTGELFF
CDR3 DNA: TGCGCCAGCAGCCTCTACGTTGCTAGCCACGCGAACACCGGGGAGCTGTTTTTT

V gene: TRBV27
J gene: TRBJ2-7
clone size: NA
CDR3 length: 16
D gene: NA
CDR3 protein: CASSPAGYSSSYEQYF
CDR3 DNA: TGTGCCAGCAGTCCCGCGGGGTACTCAAGCTCCTACGAGCAGTACTTC

V gene: TRBV11-2
J gene: TRBJ2-7
clone size: NA
CDR3 length: 15
D gene: TRBD1
CDR3 protein: CASSESGTGVYEQYF
CDR3 DNA: TGTGCCAGCAGCGAGTCCGGGACAGGGGTCTACGAGCAGTACTTC

V gene: TRBV7-9
J gene: TRBJ2-7
clone size: NA
CDR3 length: 15
D gene: NA
CDR3 protein: CASSTKLGARYEQYF
CDR3 DNA: TGTGCCAGCAGCACCAAGTTAGGGGCGCGGTACGAGCAGTACTTC

V gene: TRBV7-9
J gene: TRBJ2-2
clone size: few
CDR3 length: 13
D gene: NA
CDR3 protein: CASITGGSRELFF
CDR3 DNA: TGTGCCAGCATCACCGGAGGGAGCCGGGAGCTGTTTTTT

V gene: TRBV7-9
J gene: TRBJ2-7
clone size: NA
CDR3 length: 15
D gene: NA
CDR3 protein: CASSGRASEAYEQYF
CDR3 DNA: TGTGCCAGCAGCGGCAGGGCCAGCGAGGCCTACGAGCAGTACTTC

V gene: TRBV7-7
J gene: TRBJ2-1
clone size: NA
CDR3 length: 13
D gene: NA
CDR3 protein: CASSLSGTYRQFF
CDR3 DNA: TGTGCCAGCAGCTTATCCGGGACATATCGGCAGTTCTTC

V gene: TRBV9
J gene: TRBJ1-1
clone size: NA
CDR3 length: 14
D gene: TRBD1
CDR3 protein: CASGPTGYNTEAFF
CDR3 DNA: TGTGCCAGCGGTCCGACAGGGTATAACACTGAAGCTTTCTTT

V gene: TRBV6-5
J gene: TRBJ2-7
clone size: once
CDR3 length: 12
D gene: NA
CDR3 protein: CASSSADYEQYF
CDR3 DNA: TGTGCCAGCAGTTCGGCGGACTACGAGCAGTACTTC

V gene: TRBV7-2
J gene: TRBJ2-3
clone size: NA
CDR3 length: 16
D gene: NA
CDR3 protein: CASSLSGALSTDTQYF
CDR3 DNA: TGTGCCAGCAGCTTATCAGGGGCGCTTAGCACAGATACGCAGTATTTT

V gene: TRBV7-8
J gene: TRBJ1-2
clone size: NA
CDR3 length: 16
D gene: NA
CDR3 protein: CASSSDPTGKMGGYTF
CDR3 DNA: TGTGCCAGCAGCTCCGACCCCACAGGGAAGATGGGTGGCTACACCTTC

V gene: TRBV7-9
J gene: TRBJ2-5
clone size: NA
CDR3 length: 15
D gene: NA
CDR3 protein: CASSLATGIRETQYF
CDR3 DNA: TGTGCCAGCAGCTTAGCTACAGGGATACGGGAGACCCAGTACTTC

V gene: TRBV6-5
J gene: TRBJ1-5
clone size: NA
CDR3 length: 15
D gene: TRBD1
CDR3 protein: CASSRRGQGNQPQHF
CDR3 DNA: TGTGCCAGCAGTCGCCGTGGACAGGGGAATCAGCCCCAGCATTTT

V gene: TRBV6-5
J gene: TRBJ1-2
clone size: NA
CDR3 length: 13
D gene: TRBD1
CDR3 protein: CASSLQGGYGYTF
CDR3 DNA: TGTGCCAGCAGTCTACAGGGGGGCTATGGCTACACCTTC

V gene: TRBV10-2
J gene: TRBJ2-3
clone size: NA
CDR3 length: 18
D gene: NA
CDR3 protein: CASSELVGDTPTTDTQYF
CDR3 DNA: TGCGCCAGCAGTGAGTTAGTCGGGGACACGCCGACAACAGATACGCAGTATTTT

V gene: TRBV6-1
J gene: TRBJ2-5
clone size: NA
CDR3 length: 14
D gene: TRBD1
CDR3 protein: CASSEGTGWETQYF
CDR3 DNA: TGTGCCAGCAGTGAAGGGACAGGGTGGGAGACCCAGTACTTC

V gene: TRBV5-5
J gene: TRBJ2-1
clone size: NA
CDR3 length: 15
D gene: TRBD2
CDR3 protein: CASSMGLAGSNEQFF
CDR3 DNA: TGTGCCAGCAGCATGGGACTAGCGGGTTCCAATGAGCAGTTCTTC

V gene: TRBV7-2
J gene: TRBJ2-5
clone size: NA
CDR3 length: 16
D gene: NA
CDR3 protein: CASSRNRVRTQETQYF
CDR3 DNA: TGTGCCAGCAGCCGAAACAGGGTCAGAACACAAGAGACCCAGTACTTC

V gene: TRBV6-5
J gene: TRBJ2-7
clone size: NA
CDR3 length: 12
D gene: NA
CDR3 protein: CASSSFTGEQYF
CDR3 DNA: TGTGCCAGCAGTTCCTTCACTGGCGAGCAGTACTTC

V gene: TRBV11-2
J gene: TRBJ2-2
clone size: NA
CDR3 length: 16
D gene: NA
CDR3 protein: CASSLTGTFNTGELFF
CDR3 DNA: TGTGCCAGCAGCTTAACCGGGACATTCAACACCGGGGAGCTGTTTTTT

V gene: TRBV5-4
J gene: TRBJ2-5
clone size: NA
CDR3 length: 13
D gene: TRBD2
CDR3 protein: CASREAGEETQYF
CDR3 DNA: TGTGCCAGCAGAGAAGCGGGAGAGGAGACCCAGTACTTC

V gene: TRBV29-1
J gene: TRBJ2-3
clone size: NA
CDR3 length: 16
D gene: TRBD2
CDR3 protein: CSVEGEGPHTVDTQYF
CDR3 DNA: TGCAGCGTTGAGGGGGAGGGCCCCCACACAGTGGATACGCAGTATTTT

V gene: TRBV7-9
J gene: TRBJ2-1
clone size: NA
CDR3 length: 15
D gene: TRBD2
CDR3 protein: CASSTGLAVNNEQFF
CDR3 DNA: TGTGCCAGCAGCACGGGACTAGCGGTCAACAATGAGCAGTTCTTC

V gene: TRBV4-1
J gene: TRBJ2-5
clone size: NA
CDR3 length: 14
D gene: TRBD2
CDR3 protein: CASSPLADQETQYF
CDR3 DNA: TGCGCCAGCAGCCCCCTAGCGGATCAAGAGACCCAGTACTTC

V gene: TRBV7-6
J gene: TRBJ2-7
clone size: NA
CDR3 length: 14
D gene: NA
CDR3 protein: CASSLASGTYEQYF
CDR3 DNA: TGTGCCAGCAGCTTAGCGTCCGGTACCTACGAGCAGTACTTC

V gene: TRBV2
J gene: TRBJ1-1
clone size: NA
CDR3 length: 14
D gene: TRBD1
CDR3 protein: CASRRQGGNTEAFF
CDR3 DNA: TGTGCCAGCAGGAGACAGGGGGGGAACACTGAAGCTTTCTTT

V gene: TRBV6-5
J gene: TRBJ2-1
clone size: NA
CDR3 length: 13
D gene: NA
CDR3 protein: CASSYGQYNEQFF
CDR3 DNA: TGTGCCAGCAGTTACGGACAGTACAATGAGCAGTTCTTC

V gene: TRBV7-2
J gene: TRBJ1-1
clone size: NA
CDR3 length: 15
D gene: NA
CDR3 protein: CASSSHDGGWTEAFF
CDR3 DNA: TGTGCCAGCAGCTCCCACGACGGGGGGTGGACTGAAGCTTTCTTT

V gene: TRBV18
J gene: TRBJ2-1
clone size: few
CDR3 length: 13
D gene: NA
CDR3 protein: CASSPDQAQEQFF
CDR3 DNA: TGTGCCAGCTCACCAGACCAGGCGCAAGAGCAGTTCTTC

V gene: TRBV5-1
J gene: TRBJ2-1
clone size: NA
CDR3 length: 15
D gene: TRBD2
CDR3 protein: CASSLGLAGSGEQFF
CDR3 DNA: TGCGCCAGCAGCTTGGGACTAGCGGGATCGGGTGAGCAGTTCTTC

V gene: TRBV15
J gene: TRBJ1-4
clone size: NA
CDR3 length: 17
D gene: TRBD1
CDR3 protein: CATSRRTGGIHNEKLFF
CDR3 DNA: TGTGCCACCAGCAGGAGGACAGGGGGAATACATAATGAAAAACTGTTTTTT

V gene: TRBV5-1
J gene: TRBJ2-1
clone size: NA
CDR3 length: 12
D gene: NA
CDR3 protein: CASSPPGNEQFF
CDR3 DNA: TGCGCCAGCAGCCCGCCCGGCAATGAGCAGTTCTTC

V gene: TRBV19
J gene: TRBJ1-2
clone size: NA
CDR3 length: 14
D gene: NA
CDR3 protein: CASSISTENYGYTF
CDR3 DNA: TGTGCCAGTAGTATTTCGACAGAGAACTATGGCTACACCTTC

V gene: TRBV29-1
J gene: TRBJ2-1
clone size: NA
CDR3 length: 15
D gene: NA
CDR3 protein: CSVVVGVSSYNEQFF
CDR3 DNA: TGCAGCGTTGTGGTCGGGGTAAGCTCCTACAATGAGCAGTTCTTC

V gene: TRBV28
J gene: TRBJ1-2
clone size: NA
CDR3 length: 15
D gene: TRBD1
CDR3 protein: CASKVLDRGNYGYTF
CDR3 DNA: TGTGCCAGCAAAGTCCTCGACAGGGGTAACTATGGCTACACCTTC

V gene: TRBV9
J gene: TRBJ2-1
clone size: NA
CDR3 length: 15
D gene: NA
CDR3 protein: CASSISSQDYNEQFF
CDR3 DNA: TGTGCCAGCAGCATCTCTAGCCAAGACTACAATGAGCAGTTCTTC

V gene: TRBV7-8
J gene: TRBJ2-5
clone size: NA
CDR3 length: 15
D gene: NA
CDR3 protein: CASSRGRWAQETQYF
CDR3 DNA: TGTGCCAGCAGCAGGGGGAGATGGGCCCAAGAGACCCAGTACTTC

V gene: TRBV19
J gene: TRBJ1-1
clone size: NA
CDR3 length: 15
D gene: NA
CDR3 protein: CASSVHRVENTEAFF
CDR3 DNA: TGTGCCAGTAGCGTACACAGGGTAGAGAACACTGAAGCTTTCTTT

V gene: TRBV4-1
J gene: TRBJ1-3
clone size: NA
CDR3 length: 21
D gene: NA
CDR3 protein: CASSRGAYPKAQGSSGNTIYF
CDR3 DNA: TGCGCCAGCAGCCGAGGGGCGTACCCGAAGGCACAGGGAAGCTCTGGAAACACCATATATTTT